This T cell receptor beta chain was sequenced in a study of identifying expanded T cells in peripheral blood (dated by TCRdb to about 2019). Study-level background: Separate aliquots of the same genomic DNA pool were sequenced to produce technical replicates, and four replicates were compared in pairs.

No immune events such as infections were documented for the healthy donors during the collection period. To calibrate time-dependent variance in a beta-binomial model of T-cell clone differential abundance, blood repertoires from healthy donors were used as a training cohort. The training cohort included approximately 10 healthy donors, of whom 3 were female and 7 were male. An age range of about 29 to 70 years, with an average of about 39 years, was recorded for the donors. Whole blood was collected from each healthy donor at three time points spaced approximately 13 days apart and obtained from a commercial supplier. Genomic DNA was extracted from unsorted whole blood for immunosequencing. Cut back by 5 bases and 4 bases, the V and J ends lie 15 bases apart. For CDR1 and CDR2, the germline V gene lists SGHAT and FQNNGV. The CDR3 starts with the cysteine, ends with the phenylalanine, and has 14 residues. The retained sequence is limited to the CDR3, 42 bases, with the frame set at the first base.

Results the study describes overall, beyond this receptor: The authors expected biological variance in healthy repertoires might increase further over much longer intervals such as months to years. Variance in clone template counts between approximately two-week samples significantly increased with total template count across all healthy donors. The binomial model flagged roughly 1.2 differentially abundant clones between technical replicates but 15 to 17 over about 2 weeks and roughly 19 over about 4 weeks. Both the number of clones called differentially abundant and the false-positive rate were significantly reduced by the beta-binomial model across all healthy-donor time intervals.

TCRbeta CDR3 regions were profiled with the immunoSEQ Assay using bias-controlled multiplex PCR amplification of genomic DNA. Turning to the authors' computational methods: To quantify the absolute abundance of each unique TCRbeta CDR3 region, the sequences were collapsed and filtered. Differential abundance was assessed using a binomial (Fisher-equivalent) model and a beta-binomial model in which time-dependent variance fitted from healthy donors was added. Clones with fewer than 5 combined templates were removed, and differential abundance was called for clones with a Benjamini-Hochberg FDR below 0.01. Beta-binomial variance was modeled as a function of total template count across the two samples using the form v = (b*log(k)+a)^2. TCRdb carries this immuneACCESS record with in-frame sequences only. Its versions omit some clonotypes, under half of them owing to an unresolved V gene in the studies checked, with the rest unexplained. The DNA gave D and trimming, while V, J and clone size come from that table. The sample yields 70,000 or so clones; about nine tenths were counted once. Under 3.5% of the sample is held by the ten biggest clonotypes.

On this clone: Its antigen is unknown. Per-base qualities were not stored, and no clone one base away is much larger.

Sequencing used blood. The TCR originated in a person aged 18-69 years in good health. The chain was built from TRBV11-2 and TRBJ2-7; the D region may be TRBD1 or TRBD2, each matching 6 bases equally. The CDR3 protein: CASSPVRGRYEQYF. The nucleotide sequence is TGTGCCAGCAGCCCCGTGAGGGGGAGGTACGAGCAGTACTTC.